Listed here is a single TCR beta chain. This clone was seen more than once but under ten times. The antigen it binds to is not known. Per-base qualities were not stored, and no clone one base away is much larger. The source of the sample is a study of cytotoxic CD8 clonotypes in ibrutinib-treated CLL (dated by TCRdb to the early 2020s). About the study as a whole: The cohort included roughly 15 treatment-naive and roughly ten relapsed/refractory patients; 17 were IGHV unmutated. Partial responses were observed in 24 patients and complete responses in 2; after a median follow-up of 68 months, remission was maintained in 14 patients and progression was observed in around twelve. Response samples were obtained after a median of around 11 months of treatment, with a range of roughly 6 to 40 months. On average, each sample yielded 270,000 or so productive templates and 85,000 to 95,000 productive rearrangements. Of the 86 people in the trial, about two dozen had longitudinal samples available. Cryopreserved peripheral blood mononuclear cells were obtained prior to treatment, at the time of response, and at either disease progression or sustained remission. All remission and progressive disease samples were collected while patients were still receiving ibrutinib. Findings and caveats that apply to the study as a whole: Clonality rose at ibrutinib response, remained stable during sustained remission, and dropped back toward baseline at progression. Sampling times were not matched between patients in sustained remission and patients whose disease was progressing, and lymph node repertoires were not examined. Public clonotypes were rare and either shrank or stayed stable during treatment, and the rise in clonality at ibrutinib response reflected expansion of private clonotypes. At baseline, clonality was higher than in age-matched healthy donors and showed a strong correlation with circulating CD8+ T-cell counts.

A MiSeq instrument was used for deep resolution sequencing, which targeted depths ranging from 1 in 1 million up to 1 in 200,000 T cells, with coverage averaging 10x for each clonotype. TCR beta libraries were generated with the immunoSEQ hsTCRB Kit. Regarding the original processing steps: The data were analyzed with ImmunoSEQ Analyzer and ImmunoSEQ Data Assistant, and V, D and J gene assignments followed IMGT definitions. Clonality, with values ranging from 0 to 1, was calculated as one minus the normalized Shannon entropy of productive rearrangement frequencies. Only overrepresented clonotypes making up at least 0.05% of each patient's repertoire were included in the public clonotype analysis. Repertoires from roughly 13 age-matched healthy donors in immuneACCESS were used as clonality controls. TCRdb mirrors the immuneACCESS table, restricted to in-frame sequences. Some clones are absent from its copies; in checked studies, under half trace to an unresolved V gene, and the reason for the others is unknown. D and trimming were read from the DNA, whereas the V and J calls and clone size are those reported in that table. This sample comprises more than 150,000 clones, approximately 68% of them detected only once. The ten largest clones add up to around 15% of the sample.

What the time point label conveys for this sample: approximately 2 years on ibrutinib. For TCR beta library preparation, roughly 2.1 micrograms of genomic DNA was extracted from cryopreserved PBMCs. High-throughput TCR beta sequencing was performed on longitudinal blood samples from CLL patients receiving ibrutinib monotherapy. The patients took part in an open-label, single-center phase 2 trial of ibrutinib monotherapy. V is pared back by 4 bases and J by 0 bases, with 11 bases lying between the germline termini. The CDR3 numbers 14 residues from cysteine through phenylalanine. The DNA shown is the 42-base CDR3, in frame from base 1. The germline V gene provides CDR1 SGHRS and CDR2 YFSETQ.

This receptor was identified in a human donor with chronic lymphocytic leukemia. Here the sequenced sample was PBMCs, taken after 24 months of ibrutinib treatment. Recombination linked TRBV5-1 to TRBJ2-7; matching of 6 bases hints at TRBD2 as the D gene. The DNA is TGCGCCAGCAGCACCGACGGGAGCTCCTACGAGCAGTACTTC. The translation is CASSTDGSSYEQYF.